Relative to its sample, the clone carrying this T cell receptor beta chain is medium-sized. Its specificity is unknown. Cells sorted as Tregs were CD4+, CD25+ and CD127-/low. Study-wide points: The TCR gene usage of tumor memory CD4+ T cells clustered together with blood and lymph node memory CD4+ cells and with lymph node naive CD4+ cells. Tumor Treg TCRs overlapped most with tumor naive CD4+ cells.

Constant-region reverse primers amplified full-length variable regions, followed by semi-nested Nested Universal Primer A PCR. TCRdb analysed the 5' RACE reads with MiXCR anew, one entry per CDR3 protein. The table shows about 10,000 distinct CDR3 sequences, with about a quarter occurring only once. This TCR was recovered from a female donor with breast cancer. The sequencing input was Tregs sorted from blood.

CDR3 sequence reads: CASSLGLSTEAFF. CDR3 sequence (DNA): TGTGCCAGCAGCTTAGGACTTTCCACTGAAGCTTTCTTT. The V gene is TRBV7-7, the J gene TRBJ1-1, with D unresolved. Trimming took off 1 base at V and 4 bases at J, with 7 bases between the two ends. The CDR3 is 13 amino acids. Looked up from germline, CDR1 is SSHAT and CDR2 is FNYEAQ (reference sequence).